A single sample is the source of the 16 T cell receptor beta chains below, sequenced in a study of technical replicates of blood from a handful of donors. Produced via immunoSEQ multiplex PCR; TCRdb's table is partial and in-frame only. The sample consists of under 95,000 clones, 91% of them appearing once. The sample consisted of T cells isolated from PBMCs. The receptor set was obtained from a human donor in good health. Some clones in this sample may be carry-over from other donors' samples.

V gene TRBV18 combines with J gene TRBJ1-1; no reliable D call. V lost 3 bases and J 4 bases, leaving 15 bases between the germline ends. The CDR3 contains 15 residues. Germline V gene sequence: CDR1 KGHSH, CDR2 LQKENI. The CDR3 loop reads CASSPSTPAGTEAFF. CDR3 coding DNA: TGTGCCAGCTCACCTTCGACACCCGCGGGCACTGAAGCTTTCTTT. The full variable domain, completed using reference TRBV18 and TRBJ1-1, is NAGVMQNPRHLVRRRGQEARLRCSPMKGHSHVYWYRQLPEEGLKFMVYLQKENIIDESGMPKERFSAEFPKEGPSILRIQQVVRGDSAAYFCASSPSTPAGTEAFFGQGTRLTVV.

Worth noting for this clone: Other DNA sequences in the same sample also yield this CDR3. This chain connects TRBV20-1 to TRBJ2-1, with D unclear. Germline V gene lookup returns CDR1 DFQATT and CDR2 SNEGSKA (reference sequence). V was cut by 4 bases and J by 5 bases, with 6 bases left in between. The CDR3 sequence is 11 residues long. The CDR3 bases are TGCAGTGCTATCAGTCACAATGAGCAGTTCTTC. This translates into CSAISHNEQFF.

The rearrangement joins TRBV5-1 to TRBJ1-4, with TRBD1 identical over 8 bases. J was trimmed by 8 bases and V by 5 bases; bases with no gene match: 8. The CDR3 has 14 residues. Germline values: CDR1 SGHRS, CDR2 YFSETQ. CDR3 DNA: TGCGCCAGCAGTCCCAGGGGGCGCTGGGAAAAACTGTTTTTT. This codes for CASSPRGRWEKLFF.

The chain combines TRBV30 with TRBJ1-2; D is perhaps TRBD1 (5 bases). In germline, CDR1 is GTSNPN, CDR2 SVGIG (reference sequence). The V end lost 5 bases, the J end lost 0 bases, and 10 bases lay between the germline ends. The CDR3 sequence is 13 residues long. The CDR3 DNA is TGTGCCTGGGAAGACAGATCTAACTATGGCTACACCTTC. It translates to CAWEDRSNYGYTF.

This chain joins TRBV30 and TRBJ2-2, with 7 nucleotides matching TRBD2. The CDR3 spans 13 residues. The ends lost 8 bases at V and 4 bases at J; junction bases unmatched: 7. Germline-derived CDR1 and CDR2 are GTSNPN and SVGIG (reference sequence). The CDR3 nucleotides read TGTGCCCAGGGAGGGAAAGGCACCGGGGAGCTGTTTTTT. It is translated as CAQGGKGTGELFF.

This chain connects TRBV10-2 to TRBJ1-1, with TRBD1 as a possible D gene (6 bases). The germline CDR1 and CDR2 sequences are WSHSY and SAAADI. CDR3 length equals 13 residues. The germline V and J ends were trimmed by 7 bases and 6 bases, with 15 bases remaining between them. Here the CDR3 reads CASTQTRGSEAFF. CDR3 in DNA: TGCGCCAGCACCCAGACCAGGGGATCTGAAGCTTTCTTT.

The chain joins TRBV12-5 to TRBJ2-2; D is ambiguous. V lost 4 bases and J lost 7, with 7 bases in between. This CDR3 is built from 12 residues. The germline V gene encodes CDR1 LGHNT and CDR2 FRNRAP. CDR3 protein: CASGSLVGELFF. CDR3 nucleotides: TGTGCTAGTGGTTCCTTAGTCGGGGAGCTGTTTTTT.

The gene calls are TRBV6-6 and TRBJ2-7, with unresolved D. Germline assignment: CDR1 MNHNY and CDR2 SVGAGI (reference sequence). V lost 2 bases, J lost 4 bases, and 12 bases lay in between. CDR3 length: 14 residues. CDR3 in DNA: TGTGCCAGCAGTTACGCGGCTTCTGGTTACGAGCAGTACTTC. Protein: CASSYAASGYEQYF.

The rearrangement joins TRBV4-1 to TRBJ2-7; the D gene is possibly TRBD2 (6 bases). This CDR3 contains 15 residues. The germline V and J ends were trimmed by 11 bases and 0 bases, with 20 bases remaining between them. Per germline, CDR1 MGHRA and CDR2 YSYEKL. This CDR3 reads CAPQASGGSSYEQYF. Written as DNA, the CDR3 is TGCGCCCCCCAGGCCTCCGGGGGTAGCTCCTACGAGCAGTACTTC.

This chain joins TRBV29-1 and TRBJ1-2, with no clear D. The V gene lost 4 bases and the J gene lost 4 bases, with 7 bases spanning the gap. Looked up from germline, CDR1 is SQVTM and CDR2 is ANQGSEA. This CDR3 has 11 residues. CDR3 amino acids: CSVVGSYGYTF. The CDR3 bases are TGCAGCGTTGTGGGCAGCTATGGCTACACCTTC. The complete variable domain, with remaining parts taken from reference TRBV29-1 and TRBJ1-2, reads SAVISQKPSRDICQRGTSLTIQCQVDSQVTMMFWYRQQPGQSLTLIATANQGSEATYESGFVIDKFPISRPNLTFSTLTVSNMSPEDSSIYLCSVVGSYGYTFGSGTRLTVV.

This clone was counted a single time. The rearrangement joins TRBV6-5 to TRBJ1-1; TRBD1 might be the D (5 bases). V lost 0 bases, J lost 4 bases, and 15 bases lay in between. This CDR3 has 16 amino acids. In germline, CDR1 is MNHEY, CDR2 SVGAGI. The CDR3 coding sequence is TGTGCCAGCAGTTACTCGATAGGGGCGGGAGGCACTGAAGCTTTCTTT. Its protein is CASSYSIGAGGTEAFF.

This rearrangement joins TRBV28 to TRBJ1-3; 7 bases line up with TRBD1. Germline CDR1 is MDHEN and CDR2 is SYDVKM. The CDR3 extends over 20 amino acids. V lost 2 bases and J lost 4; bases outside the gene matches: 20. This chain's CDR3 is CASSLGGFELTGVLGNTIYF. The CDR3 region has the DNA TGTGCCAGCAGTTTAGGAGGGTTTGAACTAACAGGGGTATTGGGAAACACCATATATTTT. The whole variable domain, filled in from reference TRBV28 and TRBJ1-3, reads DVKVTQSSRYLVKRTGEKVFLECVQDMDHENMFWYRQDPGLGLRLIYFSYDVKMKEKGDIPEGYSVSREKKERFSLILESASTNQTSMYLCASSLGGFELTGVLGNTIYFGEGSWLTVV.

This clone has more than one count but fewer than ten. V is TRBV2 and J is TRBJ1-5; 9 bases are a match to TRBD1. V lost 8 bases and J lost 7; bases outside the gene matches: 6. This CDR3 has 13 residues. The germline gives CDR1 SNHLY, CDR2 FYNNEI. The CDR3 spells CASGQGSRQPQHF. The CDR3 DNA is TGTGCCAGCGGACAGGGGAGTAGGCAGCCCCAGCATTTT.

The J gene is TRBJ2-2, the V gene TRBV6-4; 8 positions agree with TRBD2. The CDR3 is made up of 15 amino acids. The J segment lost 0 bases and the V segment lost 7 bases, leaving 4 bases of the junction unmatched. Germline V gene sequence: CDR1 MRHNA, CDR2 SNTAGT. This chain's CDR3 is CASNGGRTNTGELFF. CDR3 DNA: TGTGCCAGCAACGGCGGGAGGACGAACACCGGGGAGCTGTTTTTT.

The V call is TRBV7-9, the J call TRBJ1-4, with 7 positions matching TRBD1. After removal of 6 bases from V and 3 bases from J, the junction contained 16 bases not matched to a gene. Per germline, CDR1 SEHNR and CDR2 FQNEAQ (reference sequence). CDR3 length: 18 residues. CDR3 protein: CASSNEDEGQVPNEKLFF. CDR3 nucleotide sequence: TGTGCCAGCAGTAACGAAGACGAAGGACAGGTTCCTAATGAAAAACTGTTTTTT.

This chain joins TRBV18 and TRBJ2-7; D is ambiguous. V gave up 0 bases and J gave up 1 base, with 7 bases separating them. There are 14 residues in the CDR3. Germline V gene sequence: CDR1 KGHSH, CDR2 LQKENI. CDR3 region: CASSPPAPSYEQYF. CDR3 DNA sequence: TGTGCCAGCTCACCACCGGCCCCATCCTACGAGCAGTACTTC. The full variable domain, its missing parts supplied by reference TRBV18 and TRBJ2-7, is NAGVMQNPRHLVRRRGQEARLRCSPMKGHSHVYWYRQLPEEGLKFMVYLQKENIIDESGMPKERFSAEFPKEGPSILRIQQVVRGDSAAYFCASSPPAPSYEQYFGPGTRLTVT.